This passage covers 9 T cell receptor beta chains from one sample sequenced in a study of T cells after yellow fever vaccination. A single record per CDR3 protein comes from TCRdb applying MiXCR to the 5' RACE reads. This sample has roughly 190,000 distinct CDR3 sequences; 8% to 13% occur once, and the top ten carry less than 40%. Here the sequenced sample was CD8+ T cells sorted from PBMCs, taken 15 days after the yellow fever booster vaccination. These receptors were collected from a man younger than 35 who received the YFV17D yellow fever vaccine.

This rearrangement joins TRBV27 to TRBJ2-7, with TRBD1 as a possible D gene (5 bases). Germline values: CDR1 MNHEY, CDR2 SMNVEV (reference sequence). The V end was cut by 3 bases, the J end by 3 bases, with 12 bases between. This CDR3 is 14 amino acids long. DNA for the CDR3: TGTGCCAGCAGTTTGGGGAAGGGGTACTACGAGCAGTACGTC. Its protein is CASSLGKGYYEQYV.

This chain links TRBV5-6 with TRBJ2-7; D ambiguous. CDR3 size: 12 residues. The V end was cut by 3 bases, the J end by 3 bases, with 7 bases between. Germline loops: CDR1 SGHDT, CDR2 YYEEEE. For the CDR3, the DNA is TGTGCCAGCAGCTACGGCGACTACGAGCAGTACGTC. Its translation is CASSYGDYEQYV.

This clonotype came up many times. The chain employs TRBV5-1 and TRBJ2-6; unclear D gene. Trimming stripped 0 bases from V and 0 bases from J, with 7 bases between. The CDR3 length is 16 residues. CDR1 and CDR2 from the germline V gene are SGHRS and YFSETQ. In DNA form, the CDR3 reads TGCGCCAGCAGCTTGGTCCGGACCTCTGGGGCCAACGTCCTGACTTTC. Amino acids: CASSLVRTSGANVLTF.

This clonotype has only a few counts. The chain recombines TRBV20-1 with TRBJ1-5; maybe TRBD1 (6 bases). Deletions cut 7 bases from V and 2 bases from J, with 15 bases between. The length of the CDR3 is 14 residues. CDR1 is DFQATT, CDR2 SNEGSKA, per germline (reference sequence). The CDR3 here is CSVATGFGNQPQHF. The CDR3 DNA reads as TGCAGTGTAGCGACAGGATTTGGCAATCAGCCCCAGCATTTT.

The J gene is TRBJ2-7, the V gene TRBV5-6; either TRBD1 or TRBD2 may fit D (5 bases each). V lost 0 bases and J lost 4, with 11 bases in between. Germline CDR1 SGHDT, CDR2 YYEEEE. This CDR3 is built from 14 residues. The CDR3: CASSLAGDGYEQYF. CDR3 nucleotide sequence: TGTGCCAGCAGCTTGGCCGGGGACGGTTACGAGCAGTACTTC.

This clonotype turned up a few times. V gene TRBV2 combines with J gene TRBJ1-1; TRBD1 might be the D (6 bases). CDR1 and CDR2 (germline): SNHLY, FYNNEI. The CDR3 is 11 amino acids. Trimming left V 11 bases short and J 5 bases short, with 12 bases between. In DNA, the CDR3 is TGTGCCGAAGAGGGGGGAACTGAAGCTTTCTTT. Its protein product is CAEEGGTEAFF.

This clonotype is labeled as large. The rearrangement uses TRBV4-3 and TRBJ2-1; 12 bases match TRBD2. The V segment lost 0 bases and the J segment 4 bases; nucleotides outside the gene matches: 1. Germline V gene lookup returns CDR1 LGHNA and CDR2 YSLEER. This CDR3 has 16 residues. CDR3 DNA: TGCGCCAGCAGCCAAGAAACTAGCGGGGGGTACAATGAGCAGTTCTTC. Protein product: CASSQETSGGYNEQFF.

There are many counts of this clonotype. The genes are TRBV5-1 and TRBJ2-3; 7 nucleotides agree with TRBD1. With 3 bases clipped from V and 0 bases from J, the junction kept 4 bases outside the gene matches. The length of the CDR3 is 15 residues. Germline V gene data show CDR1 as SGHRS and CDR2 as YFSETQ. The CDR3 region is CASSYRDRSTDTQYF. Written as DNA, the CDR3 is TGCGCCAGCAGCTACCGGGACAGAAGCACAGATACGCAGTATTTT. Combining the CDR3 with reference TRBV5-1 and TRBJ2-3 gives the whole variable domain KAGVTQTPRYLIKTRGQQVTLSCSPISGHRSVSWYQQTPGQGLQFLFEYFSETQRNKGNFPGRFSGRQFSNSRSEMNVSTLELGDSALYLCASSYRDRSTDTQYFGPGTRLTVL.

This clonotype occurred a few times. The rearrangement uses TRBV7-3 and TRBJ2-3; 9 bases fit TRBD1. This CDR3 has 14 amino acids. Germline V gene data show CDR1 as SGHTA and CDR2 as FQGTGA. J gave up 5 bases and V 4 bases, and 4 bases lay outside the gene matches. The CDR3 nucleotides read TGTGCCAGCAGCTCACAGGGGGCACTAGATACGCAGTATTTT. Residues: CASSSQGALDTQYF.